This T cell receptor beta chain was found in a study of T cell changes during pregnancy in multiple sclerosis. Method: immunoSEQ multiplex PCR; TCRdb's copy keeps in-frame clones and lacks some. The sample has about 80,000 clones; 94% are singletons. The germline V gene has CDR1 MRHNA and CDR2 SNTAGT. V lost 10 bases, J lost 7 bases, and 16 bases stayed unmatched. The length of the CDR3 is 14 residues. This receptor was obtained from a female donor in good health, enrolled as a control in a pregnancy study. The source material was peripheral blood, sampled in the second trimester of pregnancy. This chain links TRBV6-4 with TRBJ2-7, with 7 bases identical to TRBD1. The CDR3 region has the DNA TGTGCCACGTCGACAGGGACCGACTCGAGAGAGCAGTACTTC. Amino acids: CATSTGTDSREQYF.